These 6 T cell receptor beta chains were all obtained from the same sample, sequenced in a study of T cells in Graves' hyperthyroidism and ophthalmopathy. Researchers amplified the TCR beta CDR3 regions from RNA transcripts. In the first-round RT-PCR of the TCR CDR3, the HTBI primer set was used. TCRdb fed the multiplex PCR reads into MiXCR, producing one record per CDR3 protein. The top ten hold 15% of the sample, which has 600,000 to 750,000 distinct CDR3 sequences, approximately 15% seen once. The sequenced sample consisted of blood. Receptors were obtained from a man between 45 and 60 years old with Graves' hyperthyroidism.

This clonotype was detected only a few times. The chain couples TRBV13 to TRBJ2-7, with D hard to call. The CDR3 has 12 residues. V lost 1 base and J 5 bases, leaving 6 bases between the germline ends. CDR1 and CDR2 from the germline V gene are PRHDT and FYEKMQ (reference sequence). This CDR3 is CASSLDKHEQYF. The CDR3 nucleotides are TGTGCCAGCAGCTTAGATAAGCACGAGCAGTACTTC.

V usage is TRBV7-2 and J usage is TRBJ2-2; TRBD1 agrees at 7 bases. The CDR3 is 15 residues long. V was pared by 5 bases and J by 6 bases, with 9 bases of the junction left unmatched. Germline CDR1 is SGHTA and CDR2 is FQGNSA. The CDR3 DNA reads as TGTGCCAGCAGCCCGCAACCCACAGGGGCCGGGGAGCTGTTTTTT. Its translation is CASSPQPTGAGELFF.

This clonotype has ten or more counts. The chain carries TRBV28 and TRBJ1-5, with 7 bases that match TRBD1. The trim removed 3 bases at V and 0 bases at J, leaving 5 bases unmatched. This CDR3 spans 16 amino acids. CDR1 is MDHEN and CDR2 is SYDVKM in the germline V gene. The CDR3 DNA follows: TGTGCCAGCAGTTTTCCCGGACAGGATAGCAATCAGCCCCAGCATTTT. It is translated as CASSFPGQDSNQPQHF.

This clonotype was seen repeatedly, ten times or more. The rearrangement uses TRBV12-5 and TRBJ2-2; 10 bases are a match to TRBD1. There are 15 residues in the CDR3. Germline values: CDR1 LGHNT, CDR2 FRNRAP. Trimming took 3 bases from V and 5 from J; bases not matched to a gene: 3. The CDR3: CASGLWTGGTGELFF. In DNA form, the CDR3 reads TGTGCTAGTGGTTTATGGACAGGGGGTACCGGGGAGCTGTTTTTT.

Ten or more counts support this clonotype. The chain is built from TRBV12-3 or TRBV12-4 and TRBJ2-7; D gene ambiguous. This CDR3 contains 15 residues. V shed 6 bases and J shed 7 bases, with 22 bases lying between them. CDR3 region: CASSPALRFMVEQYF. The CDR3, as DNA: TGTGCCAGCAGCCCGGCATTACGGTTCATGGTAGAGCAGTACTTC.

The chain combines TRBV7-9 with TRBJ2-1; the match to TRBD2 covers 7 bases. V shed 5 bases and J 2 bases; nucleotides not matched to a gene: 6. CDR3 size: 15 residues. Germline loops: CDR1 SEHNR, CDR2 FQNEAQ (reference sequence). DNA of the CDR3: TGTGCCAGCAGCCGCACTAGCGCAGCCTACAATGAGCAGTTCTTC. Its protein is CASSRTSAAYNEQFF.